Listed below are T cell receptor beta chains from one sample, sequenced in a study of blood T cell repertoires in COVID-19. Measured with immunoSEQ multiplex PCR; TCRdb has only the in-frame clones, and not every one. The sample lists 40,000 to 50,000 clones, roughly nine tenths seen once, with approximately 5% in the top ten. What was sequenced was peripheral blood. The receptors originated from a man aged 70 or older with acute or convalescent COVID-19. Both conserved end residues are trimmed from each CDR3.

TRBJ2-5,TRBV4-2,ASSRGTSGGETQY
TRBJ1-1,TRBV6-2/TRBV6-3,ASSEDLNTEAF
TRBJ1-4,TRBV28,ASSPSDRGVRRLF
TRBJ1-2,TRBV7-2,ASSLARRGFGNYGYT
TRBJ1-4,TRBV21-1,ASSRSQGAANEKLF
TRBJ1-2,TRBV6-5,ASRNQGYGYT
TRBJ1-2,TRBV7-3,ASSLQGDYGYT
TRBJ2-2,TRBV19,ATSGGSGANTGELF
TRBJ2-7,TRBV4-1,ASSLGGLAEYPTYEQY
TRBJ1-4,TRBV19,ASSIGQGAREKLF
TRBJ2-5,TRBV7-2,ASSLRTSGETQY
TRBJ2-1,TRBV7-9,ASSHRTTSSYNEQF
TRBJ1-2,TRBV9,ASSGIGLPNYGYT
TRBJ1-1,TRBV2,ASSGTPNTEAF
TRBJ2-1,TRBV2,ASSGGLAGSPSYNEQF
TRBJ1-6,TRBV6-5,ASSYSGAGSGSPLH
TRBJ2-5,TRBV7-8,ASSLAPAGGETQY
TRBJ1-6,TRBV7-6,ASSRDRLDSPLH
TRBJ1-2,TRBV19,ASSIGRGVGYGYT
TRBJ1-2,TRBV7-9,ASSQDRTPNYGYT
TRBJ1-4,TRBV7-9,ASSLAQGSWKLF
TRBJ2-2,TRBV6-5,ASGDSNTGELF
TRBJ1-5,TRBV27,ASSPQTVLDSNQPQH
TRBJ1-2,TRBV6-5,ASSSGQGGYT
TRBJ2-7,TRBV7-2,ASSRSTGLSYEQY
TRBJ2-3,TRBV12-5,ASGSPRWGGDTQY
TRBJ2-1,TRBV9,ASSVDGGGAGNEQF
TRBJ2-3,TRBV6-2/TRBV6-3,ASSYSGLATDTQY
TRBJ1-3,TRBV6-5,ASSYSQGAGNTIY
TRBJ2-1,TRBV18,ASSLGLALNEQF
TRBJ1-6,TRBV7-2,ASSLVPTGNNSPLH
TRBJ2-1,TRBV30,AWRKQGVVLGEQF
TRBJ1-6,TRBV28,ASSLNHRASGALH
TRBJ2-7,TRBV10-1,ASSELAGPSSYEQY
TRBJ1-6,TRBV5-4,ASSKRTTGGFSPLH
TRBJ1-5,TRBV11-3,ASSPVGGGQGVSNQPQH
TRBJ1-5,TRBV27,ASSLEDRGTYSNQPQH
TRBJ1-6,TRBV6-6,ASSKLDSPLH
TRBJ1-2,TRBV7-9,ASSPPLTVVNGYT
TRBJ2-6,TRBV25-1,ASSEYGRADPNVLT
TRBJ1-5,TRBV12-5,ASADSYSNQPQH
TRBJ2-3,TRBV30,AWNRVWGLAGEKDTQY
TRBJ1-2,TRBV11-2,ASTTRTGTIYGYT
TRBJ1-5,TRBV5-1,ASSLEGTGNQPQH
TRBJ1-4,TRBV4-1,ASSRIGGTNEKLF